The next 15 T cell receptor beta chains were all read from a single sample in a study of T cell repertoires in cytomegalovirus infection. Their antigens remain unidentified. TCRdb reanalysed the reads using MiXCR and keeps one entry per CDR3 protein. The sample lists 450,000 to 650,000 distinct CDR3 sequences; over 35% were seen once. The sample in question was cultured PBMCs, obtained from culture after CMV antigen stimulation. The origin of the receptors is a human donor in good health (CMV status not recorded). Some clones in this sample may be carry-over from other donors' samples.

The chain combines TRBV7-3 with TRBJ1-6; 8 bases are shared with TRBD1. In germline, CDR1 is SGHTA, CDR2 FQGTGA. V trimming: 5 bases; J trimming: 11 bases; junction bases outside the gene matches: 2. This CDR3 is built from 12 residues. This CDR3 reads CASSPQGAPLHF. CDR3 DNA: TGTGCCAGCAGCCCACAGGGGGCACCCCTCCACTTT.

This chain links TRBV11-2 with TRBJ2-5, with D perhaps TRBD2 (6 bases). CDR3 length: 14 amino acids. The V and J ends lost 3 bases and 5 bases respectively, with 13 bases between them. The germline gives CDR1 SGHAT, CDR2 FQNNGV. The CDR3 sequence is CASSFGFSGETQYF. Here the CDR3 DNA reads TGTGCCAGCAGCTTTGGCTTCAGCGGGGAGACCCAGTACTTC.

There are a few counts of this clonotype. This chain uses TRBV5-6 with TRBJ2-6; tentatively, D is TRBD1 (6 bases). Germline CDR1 reads SGHDT; CDR2 reads YYEEEE. V gave up 3 bases and J gave up 0 bases, with 19 bases separating them. The CDR3 has 19 residues. The CDR3 DNA follows: TGTGCCAGCAGCTCTCGGACAGACACCACCCTCTCTGGGGCCAACGTCCTGACTTTC. Translating gives CASSSRTDTTLSGANVLTF.

This clonotype occurred a few times. CDR3 loop: CASSLYPEGYGYTF. CDR3 bases: TGTGCCAGCAGCTTATATCCGGAAGGCTATGGCTACACCTTC. This sequence joins TRBV7-2 and TRBJ1-2; D unclear. Germline CDR1 SGHTA, CDR2 FQGNSA. CDR3 length: 14 amino acids. V shed 2 bases and J shed 4 bases, with 11 bases lying between them.

This clonotype was counted only a few times. The V and J genes are TRBV28 and TRBJ1-1; D unresolved. The CDR3 extends over 15 amino acids. Deletions cut 5 bases from V and 5 bases from J, with 18 bases between. In germline, CDR1 is MDHEN, CDR2 SYDVKM. The CDR3 loop reads CASSGWRTAATEAFF. In nucleotides, the CDR3 is TGTGCCAGCAGTGGCTGGAGGACGGCGGCGACTGAAGCTTTCTTT.

This clonotype was recorded many times. CDR3 coding DNA: TGTGCCAGCAGCTTCCCGGGGGGTGCTGAAGCTTTCTTT. Protein product: CASSFPGGAEAFF. The V call is TRBV7-8, the J call TRBJ1-1; weak D call: TRBD1 (5 bases). The CDR3 is 13 amino acids. Trimming removed 3 bases from V and 6 bases from J, with 11 bases in between. Per the germline V gene, CDR1 is SGHVS and CDR2 is FQNEAQ.

The V call is TRBV2, the J call TRBJ1-2, with TRBD1 matching over 8 bases. CDR1 SNHLY and CDR2 FYNNEI come from the germline V gene. The CDR3 is 12 residues long. Trimming took 7 bases from V and 10 from J; bases not matched to a gene: 8. The CDR3: CASKTGQADYTF. DNA of the CDR3: TGTGCCAGCAAAACGGGACAGGCCGACTACACCTTC.

The chain joins TRBV7-2 to TRBJ1-3, with D uncertain. Trimming stripped 5 bases from V and 3 bases from J, with 14 bases between. Germline lookup yields CDR1 SGHTA and CDR2 FQGNSA. The CDR3 runs to 15 residues. This CDR3 is CASSPQLTHGNTIYF. The DNA for the CDR3 is TGTGCCAGCAGCCCACAACTAACGCATGGAAACACCATATATTTT.

This clonotype was observed a few times. The chain links TRBV7-9 to TRBJ2-7; D is tentatively TRBD1 or TRBD2 (7 bases each). The CDR3 covers 15 residues. Germline V gives CDR1 SEHNR, CDR2 FQNEAQ (reference sequence). Trimming pared 5 bases from V and 5 bases from J, leaving 19 bases between. CDR3 coding DNA: TGTGCCAGCAGCCCAGGGGGGGGAGGTCGGGACGAGCAGTACTTC. Amino acid sequence: CASSPGGGGRDEQYF. Drawing the rest from reference TRBV7-9 and TRBJ2-7, the complete variable domain is DTGVSQNPRHKITKRGQNVTFRCDPISEHNRLYWYRQTLGQGPEFLTYFQNEAQLEKSRLLSDRFSAERPKGSFSTLEIQRTEQGDSAMYLCASSPGGGGRDEQYFGPGTRLTVT.

This chain links TRBV28 with TRBJ2-4; TRBD2 matches 7 bases. V lost 3 bases to trimming and J lost 11 bases; unmatched junction nucleotides: 10. Germline V lookup: CDR1 MDHEN, CDR2 SYDVKM. The CDR3 runs to 14 residues. CDR3 in amino acids: CASSLAGVRPVQYF. CDR3 bases: TGTGCCAGCAGTTTGGCGGGGGTCCGCCCGGTTCAGTACTTC. Based on the CDR3 plus reference TRBV28 and TRBJ2-4, the full variable domain is DVKVTQSSRYLVKRTGEKVFLECVQDMDHENMFWYRQDPGLGLRLIYFSYDVKMKEKGDIPEGYSVSREKKERFSLILESASTNQTSMYLCASSLAGVRPVQYFGAGTRLSVL.

The V call is TRBV2, the J call TRBJ2-3; possibly TRBD1 for D (5 bases). Germline V gene data show CDR1 as SNHLY and CDR2 as FYNNEI. The CDR3 sequence is 12 residues long. V was shortened by 4 bases and J by 6 bases, with 8 bases between the two germline ends. CDR3 region: CASSVTVDTQYF. In nucleotides, the CDR3 is TGTGCCAGCAGTGTGACAGTGGATACGCAGTATTTT.

A few counts support this clonotype. The rearrangement uses TRBV10-3 and TRBJ2-7; possible D gene TRBD2, 5 bases. Trimming stripped 0 bases from V and 5 bases from J, with 11 bases between. This CDR3 is 14 amino acids long. The germline CDR1 and CDR2 sequences are ENHRY and SYGVKD. The CDR3 region has the DNA TGTGCCATCAGTGAGTCGATAGGGAGAGACGAGCAGTACTTC. Translating gives CAISESIGRDEQYF.

The chain uses TRBV7-2 and TRBJ1-5; no definite D call. The CDR3 is 13 residues long. Trimming cost V 2 bases and J 3 bases, with 5 bases left between them. Germline CDR1 reads SGHTA; CDR2 reads FQGNSA. The DNA for the CDR3 is TGTGCCAGCAGCTTAACATACAATCAGCCCCAGCATTTT. Protein: CASSLTYNQPQHF.

The rearrangement joins TRBV20-1 to TRBJ1-2, with D possibly matching TRBD1 (6 bases). The germline V gene encodes CDR1 DFQATT and CDR2 SNEGSKA (reference sequence). This CDR3 spans 14 amino acids. Trimming removed 3 bases from V and 0 bases from J, with 11 bases in between. The DNA of the CDR3 is TGCAGTGCTAGGGACAGTAGCCCTAACTATGGCTACACCTTC. Protein: CSARDSSPNYGYTF.

CDR3 sequence (DNA): TGCAGCGTGAACAGGGGCGGCACTGAAGCTTTCTTT. Its protein product is CSVNRGGTEAFF. The V gene is TRBV29-1, the J gene TRBJ1-1; TRBD1 matches at 7 bases. Trimming removed 6 bases from V and 4 bases from J; junction bases left unmatched: 5. This CDR3 has 12 residues. Germline values: CDR1 SQVTM, CDR2 ANQGSEA.